This T cell receptor beta chain was profiled in a study of graft-versus-host responses after intestinal transplantation (dated by TCRdb to about 2021). Describing the broader study: The transplants that recipients received were multivisceral, liver-intestinal, or isolated intestinal. The cohort enrolled around 25 intestinal transplant recipients including one retransplant, and a few patients lacking pretransplant specimens were excluded. Bulk TCR-beta CDR3 sequencing was used to track graft-versus-host and host-versus-graft alloreactive T cell clones in the graft, circulation and bone marrow after intestinal transplantation. Donor T cell macrochimerism was defined as a peak of at least 4% donor T cells among recipient peripheral blood mononuclear cells. To identify alloreactive clones, pre-transplant mixed lymphocyte reaction products were sequenced and then compared with unstimulated pre-transplant donor and recipient T cells. Samples from a few later patients were sequenced in-house on an Illumina MiSeq with MiXCR processing rather than by the commercial service. All recipients received anti-thymocyte globulin induction followed by maintenance tacrolimus and steroids for roughly three years. Overall results and qualifications from the work: Peak levels of circulating GvH clones were associated with declines in HvG clones early after transplant. GvH clones were detected in recipient bone marrow, and some of these GvH clones were observed earlier in ileal mucosa or blood, consistent with an intestinal mucosal origin. High GvH to HvG T cell clonal ratios were observed in the allografts of patients with donor T cell macrochimerism. The relatively low number and heterogeneity of intestinal transplant patients limited the conclusions.

The germline V gene provides CDR1 SGDLS and CDR2 YYNGEE. The V and J ends are trimmed by 0 bases and 4 bases, leaving 8 bases between them. The CDR3 holds 13 amino acids from the cysteine to the phenylalanine. CDR3 DNA only is kept here, 39 bases in frame from base 1. Library prep was done by the immunoSEQ multiplex PCR assay. High-throughput TCR-beta CDR3 sequencing of genomic DNA from most patients was performed by Adaptive Biotechnologies. The authors' analysis ran thus. TCR sequencing data for around 19 patients were retrieved from Adaptive's ImmunoSEQ software; three other patients were processed with MiXCR and VDJtools. Because the origin of CDR3 nucleotide sequences shared between donor and recipient could not be assigned, those sequences were removed. To be classed as alloreactive, a clone needed at least 2-fold expansion over unstimulated cells and a minimum CFSE-low frequency of 0.002% (template counts) or 0.001% (read counts). Mappable clones were those detected in sequenced pre-transplant spleen, lymph node, or MLR CFSE-low populations of the donor or recipient. Cumulative frequency of alloreactive clones was calculated as a percentage of all sequences weighted by copy number. Held by TCRdb, this immuneACCESS table contains in-frame sequences only and omits some clones. Under half of the omission traces to an unresolved V gene where checked; the cause of the rest is unknown. V and J calls and clone size follow that table, whereas D and trimming were derived from the DNA. This sample gives roughly 46,000 clones in total; just under 95% of them show up just once. 5% to 6.5% of the sample is in the top ten clones.

This clone appeared a few times. The antigen this receptor binds is unknown. No base qualities exist here, and no much larger clone lies one base off it. Blood samples were collected up to 4 times in the first month after transplant and then at least monthly when available. The sample was PBMCs, taken around 800 days after a first intestinal transplant, on the day of a second. Recombination linked TRBV9 to TRBJ2-7; TRBD2 is a possible D gene, resting on 5 matching bases. The sequence was collected from a human patient who received an intestinal transplant, so some T cells may come from the graft donor. The CDR3 sequence is CASSVGLAYEQYF. The base sequence is TGTGCCAGCAGCGTAGGGCTAGCATACGAGCAGTACTTC.